The 17 T cell receptor beta chains below come from one sample, sequenced in a study of cytotoxic CD8 clonotypes in ibrutinib-treated CLL. Some clones are missing from TCRdb's copy, which holds only in-frame ones; the method was immunoSEQ multiplex PCR. The data show about 140,000 clones, around 77% seen once. Sequencing used PBMCs, obtained after 12 months of ibrutinib treatment. These receptors originate from a human donor with chronic lymphocytic leukemia.

This clone has at least ten counts. The chain joins TRBV6-5 to TRBJ1-6; D gene ambiguous. Trimming took 6 bases from V and 7 from J, leaving 13 bases between them. CDR1 is MNHEY and CDR2 is SVGAGI in the germline V gene. The CDR3 spans 14 residues. In DNA, the CDR3 is TGTGCCAGCAGCGGACCGTCAACCAATTCACCCCTCCACTTT. Protein: CASSGPSTNSPLHF.

This chain uses TRBV28 with TRBJ1-1; D gene ambiguous. The V end lost 8 bases, the J end lost 6 bases, and 10 bases lay between the germline ends. CDR1 MDHEN and CDR2 SYDVKM come from the germline V gene. The CDR3 totals 11 residues. In nucleotides, the CDR3 is TGTGCCAGCTCGACGATATCTGAAGCTTTCTTT. As protein: CASSTISEAFF.

J is TRBJ2-1 and V is TRBV6-4; 7 positions match TRBD1. J lost 6 bases, V lost 4 bases, and 12 bases had no gene match. This CDR3 spans 16 amino acids. The germline gives CDR1 MRHNA, CDR2 SNTAGT. The CDR3, as DNA: TGTGCCAGCAGTGTCTTGTCAGGGGGATTCGGCAATGAGCAGTTCTTC. It specifies CASSVLSGGFGNEQFF.

In the case of this clone: Other DNA sequences in the sample encode the same CDR3. This chain links TRBV7-2 with TRBJ2-3, with a possible D match to TRBD2 (5 bases). The V end was cut by 1 base, the J end by 7 bases, with 9 bases between. The CDR3 contains 13 residues. The germline gives CDR1 SGHTA, CDR2 FQGNSA. CDR3 sequence: CASSLGLANTQYF. CDR3 sequence (DNA): TGTGCCAGCAGCTTAGGGCTAGCCAATACGCAGTATTTT.

V usage is TRBV18 and J usage is TRBJ1-5; unclear D gene. CDR1 and CDR2 (germline): KGHSH, LQKENI. CDR3 length: 13 residues. The V gene lost 2 bases and the J gene lost 5 bases, with 7 bases spanning the gap. The CDR3 nucleotides are TGTGCCAGCTCACCAGGGTTTCATCAGCCCCAGCATTTT. It codes for CASSPGFHQPQHF.

The chain carries TRBV7-2 and TRBJ2-5, with D hard to call. V lost 6 bases to trimming and J lost 4 bases, with 15 bases between them. This CDR3 contains 14 residues. Germline V gene data show CDR1 as SGHTA and CDR2 as FQGNSA. The CDR3 protein is CASRGLLWGETQYF. The CDR3 region has the DNA TGTGCCAGCAGGGGCCTACTTTGGGGAGAGACCCAGTACTTC.

This CDR3 is CASSFKLGREAFF. The CDR3 nucleotides read TGTGCCAGCAGCTTCAAGCTTGGCAGGGAAGCTTTCTTT. The chain employs TRBV11-2 and TRBJ1-1; no firm D call. Germline CDR1 reads SGHAT; CDR2 reads FQNNGV. The CDR3 is 13 residues long. V shed 3 bases and J shed 8 bases, with 13 bases lying between them. Filled out from reference TRBV11-2 and TRBJ1-1, the complete variable domain reads EAGVAQSPRYKIIEKRQSVAFWCNPISGHATLYWYQQILGQGPKLLIQFQNNGVVDDSQLPKDRFSAERLKGVDSTLKIQPAKLEDSAVYLCASSFKLGREAFFGQGTRLTVV.

The chain couples TRBV7-8 to TRBJ2-7; TRBD1 might be the D (5 bases). This CDR3 spans 14 amino acids. From germline, CDR1 is SGHVS and CDR2 FQNEAQ. V shed 1 base and J shed 6 bases, with 13 bases lying between them. CDR3 loop: CASSLDAVQGEQYF. CDR3 DNA sequence: TGTGCCAGCAGCTTAGATGCGGTTCAGGGCGAGCAGTACTTC.

The rearrangement uses TRBV7-9 and TRBJ2-7; perhaps TRBD2 as D (6 bases). Germline V gene sequence: CDR1 SEHNR, CDR2 FQNEAQ (reference sequence). The CDR3 has 17 amino acids. Trimming left V 5 bases short and J 0 bases short, with 20 bases between. The chain's CDR3 is CASSRRGFGVSSYEQYF. The CDR3 DNA is TGTGCCAGCAGCCGGCGGGGTTTCGGTGTTAGCTCCTACGAGCAGTACTTC.

CDR3 residues: CASDRVDNYGYTF. CDR3 in DNA: TGTGCTAGTGACCGAGTGGATAACTATGGCTACACCTTC. This sequence joins TRBV12-5 and TRBJ1-2; D not certain. Germline V gene data show CDR1 as LGHNT and CDR2 as FRNRAP. This CDR3 is 13 amino acids long. V lost 7 bases and J lost 1, with 10 bases in between.

V is TRBV11-2 and J is TRBJ2-2; TRBD1 agrees at 12 bases. Trimming cost V 5 bases and J 6 bases; bases outside gene matches: 4. Germline V gene sequence: CDR1 SGHAT, CDR2 FQNNGV. The CDR3 is made up of 15 amino acids. CDR3 residues: CASSRDRGRAGELFF. The CDR3 DNA reads TGTGCCAGCAGCCGGGACAGGGGGCGAGCCGGGGAGCTGTTTTTT.

This clone has just one count. The chain is built from TRBV6-5 and TRBJ1-1, with 10 bases fitting TRBD1. J was trimmed by 3 bases and V by 6 bases; bases with no gene match: 7. CDR3 length: 15 residues. Germline V gene data show CDR1 as MNHEY and CDR2 as SVGAGI. The CDR3 bases are TGTGCCAGCAGCGAGACAGGGGGCGCGTACACTGAAGCTTTCTTT. Amino acids: CASSETGGAYTEAFF.

The chain has TRBV6-5 and TRBJ1-5, with D hard to call. This CDR3 has 14 amino acids. With 6 bases removed from V and 7 bases from J, the gap between germline ends came to 16 bases. In germline, CDR1 is MNHEY, CDR2 SVGAGI. CDR3 nucleotide sequence: TGTGCCAGCAGCCCTGAGGGCACCATACAGCCCCAGCATTTT. This translates into CASSPEGTIQPQHF.

The V gene is TRBV7-2, the J gene TRBJ1-2; D ambiguous. Germline V gene lookup returns CDR1 SGHTA and CDR2 FQGNSA. This CDR3 spans 14 amino acids. Trimming removed 6 bases from V and 0 bases from J, with 11 bases in between. This CDR3 is CASRSLGSNYGYTF. The CDR3 region has the DNA TGTGCCAGCAGATCCTTGGGCTCTAACTATGGCTACACCTTC.

The rearrangement links TRBV27 to TRBJ1-4; 7 bases match TRBD1. The germline gives CDR1 MNHEY, CDR2 SMNVEV (reference sequence). Trimming took 5 bases from V and 0 from J; bases not matched to a gene: 3. There are 15 residues in the CDR3. Written as DNA, the CDR3 is TGTGCCAGCAGTCCGGGGACAGCAACTAATGAAAAACTGTTTTTT. As protein: CASSPGTATNEKLFF.

The chain combines TRBV7-6 with TRBJ2-1, with 9 bases fitting TRBD2. Germline CDR1 and CDR2: SGHVS and FNYEAQ. With V trimmed by 0 bases and J by 10 bases, 4 bases remained unmatched. This CDR3 spans 14 amino acids. CDR3 amino acids: CASSLAASGAEQFF. The CDR3 DNA follows: TGTGCCAGCAGCTTAGCGGCTAGCGGGGCGGAGCAGTTCTTC.

CDR3 in DNA: TGTGCCAGCAGCTCCCAAGGGCCCCAGCATTTT. Protein: CASSSQGPQHF. The rearrangement uses TRBV7-9 and TRBJ1-5; D is uncertain. There are 11 residues in the CDR3. Germline CDR1 is SEHNR and CDR2 is FQNEAQ (reference sequence). The V and J ends lost 4 bases and 9 bases respectively, with 7 bases between them. Complete variable domain (other parts from reference TRBV7-9 and TRBJ1-5): DTGVSQNPRHKITKRGQNVTFRCDPISEHNRLYWYRQTLGQGPEFLTYFQNEAQLEKSRLLSDRFSAERPKGSFSTLEIQRTEQGDSAMYLCASSSQGPQHFGDGTRLSIL.